The clone carrying this T cell receptor (beta chain) was seen a handful of times. What it binds is not known. The ends were cut back, 0 bases at V and 5 bases at J, with 8 bases in the middle. The CDR3 extends over 15 amino acids. From germline, CDR1 is SGHTA and CDR2 FQGNSA. TCRdb processed the RT-PCR reads anew with MiXCR; each CDR3 protein has one entry. The sample yields fewer than 700,000 distinct CDR3 sequences, 13% seen once. The sample originates from a study of response to subunit inactivated influenza vaccine. Study observations and caveats: Researchers suggested that each seasonal influenza vaccination recruits few new T cells.

V gene TRBV7-2 combines with J gene TRBJ1-6; D is unresolved. This clonotype was sampled from a man aged 50 to 59 who received an inactivated influenza vaccine. This specimen consisted of PBMCs from blood, obtained 45 days after vaccination. CDR3 loop: CASSLAPADNSPLHF. The CDR3 DNA sequence: TGTGCCAGCAGCTTAGCACCGGCGGATAATTCACCCCTCCACTTT.